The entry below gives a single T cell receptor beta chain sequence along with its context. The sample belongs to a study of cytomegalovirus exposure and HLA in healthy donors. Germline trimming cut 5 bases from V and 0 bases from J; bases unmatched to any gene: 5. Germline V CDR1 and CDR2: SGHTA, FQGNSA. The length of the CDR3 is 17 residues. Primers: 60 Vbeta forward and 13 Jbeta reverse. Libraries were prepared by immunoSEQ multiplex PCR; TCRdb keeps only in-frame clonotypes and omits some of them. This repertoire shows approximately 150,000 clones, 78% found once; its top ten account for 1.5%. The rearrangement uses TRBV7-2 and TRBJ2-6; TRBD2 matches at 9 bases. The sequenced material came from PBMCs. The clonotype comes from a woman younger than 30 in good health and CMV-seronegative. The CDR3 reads CASSQGTSSSGANVLTF. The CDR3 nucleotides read TGTGCCAGCAGCCAAGGGACTAGCAGCTCTGGGGCCAACGTCCTGACTTTC.